The 27 T cell receptor beta chains below all came from one sample that was sequenced in a study of blood T cell repertoires in COVID-19. Assay: immunoSEQ multiplex PCR; the TCRdb copy retains only in-frame clones and omits some. The sample includes about 24,000 clones, just over 90% of them seen just once. Specimen: peripheral blood. The receptors were sampled from a man in his 70s with active COVID-19.

The gene calls are TRBV28 and TRBJ2-7; 7 nucleotides align to TRBD2. V trimming: 7 bases; J trimming: 2 bases; junction bases outside the gene matches: 14. CDR1 is MDHEN, CDR2 SYDVKM, per germline. The CDR3 spans 16 residues. CDR3: CASKGLGASGAYEQYF. DNA for the CDR3: TGTGCCAGCAAGGGTCTCGGGGCTAGCGGAGCCTACGAGCAGTACTTC.

This clone was detected only once. The V call is TRBV5-1, the J call TRBJ1-2; 8 bases are shared with TRBD1. V trimming: 4 bases; J trimming: 5 bases; junction bases outside the gene matches: 4. This CDR3 is 13 amino acids long. CDR1 SGHRS and CDR2 YFSETQ come from the germline V gene. This chain's CDR3 is CASSLRQGYGYTF. The CDR3 coding sequence is TGCGCCAGCAGCCTCAGACAGGGGTATGGCTACACCTTC.

J is TRBJ1-4 and V is TRBV14; 8 nucleotides align to TRBD1. Trimming cost V 3 bases and J 12 bases; bases outside gene matches: 18. The CDR3 totals 17 residues. The germline gives CDR1 SGHDN, CDR2 FVKESK. The CDR3 loop is CASSHPKGQAHHSQLFF. CDR3 coding DNA: TGTGCCAGCAGCCACCCCAAGGGACAGGCCCACCACTCACAACTGTTTTTT.

This chain uses TRBV5-1 with TRBJ1-1, with 10 bases that match TRBD1. There are 15 residues in the CDR3. Germline V gene lookup returns CDR1 SGHRS and CDR2 YFSETQ. Germline trimming cut 3 bases from V and 3 bases from J; bases unmatched to any gene: 5. In DNA form, the CDR3 reads TGCGCCAGCAGCTGGACAGGGGGTTTGGACACTGAAGCTTTCTTT. Encoded protein: CASSWTGGLDTEAFF.

V usage is TRBV28 and J usage is TRBJ2-1; possibly TRBD1 for D (5 bases). Between the trimmed V and J ends, which lost 3 bases and 7 bases, there was a span of 10 bases. The V gene's germline CDR1 is MDHEN and CDR2 SYDVKM. The CDR3 covers 13 residues. The CDR3 DNA is TGTGCCAGCAGTTTTCAGGGTGCAAATGAGCAGTTCTTC. As protein: CASSFQGANEQFF.

The chain uses TRBV7-6 and TRBJ2-7, with 9 bases lining up with TRBD1. Germline CDR1 and CDR2: SGHVS and FNYEAQ. This CDR3 has 15 amino acids. V gave up 3 bases and J gave up 0 bases; unmatched junction bases: 3. CDR3: CASSFMGQGSYEQYF. In DNA form, the CDR3 reads TGTGCCAGCAGCTTTATGGGACAGGGCTCCTACGAGCAGTACTTC.

The DNA for the CDR3 is TGTGCCACCAGTGATTACACCGGGACAGTGAACCAAGAGACCCAGTACTTC. This codes for CATSDYTGTVNQETQYF. This chain uses TRBV24-1 with TRBJ2-5; TRBD1 matches 7 bases. This CDR3 has 17 residues. Germline CDR1 and CDR2: KGHDR and SFDVKD. Losses at the gene ends were 2 bases for V and 0 bases for J; bases not matched to a gene: 8.

The rearrangement uses TRBV18 and TRBJ1-3; a weak D match, TRBD1 (6 bases). V shed 5 bases and J shed 0 bases, with 11 bases lying between them. The CDR3 has 15 residues. CDR1 is KGHSH and CDR2 is LQKENI in the germline V gene. CDR3 protein: CASSVDRSSGNTIYF. DNA for the CDR3: TGTGCCAGCTCAGTCGACAGGAGCTCTGGAAACACCATATATTTT.

This rearrangement joins TRBV3-1 (or the pseudogene TRBV3-2) to TRBJ1-2, with 7 bases identical to TRBD1. The ends lost 2 bases at V and 0 bases at J; junction bases unmatched: 6. CDR1 is LGHDT and CDR2 is YNNKEL in the germline V gene (reference sequence). This CDR3 is 16 amino acids long. The CDR3 region is CASSQLGTATNYGYTF. In nucleotides, the CDR3 is TGTGCCAGCAGCCAATTAGGGACAGCTACTAACTATGGCTACACCTTC.

The J gene is TRBJ2-7, the V gene TRBV5-1; 8 nucleotides agree with TRBD2. The CDR3 is 17 amino acids. Trimming took 3 bases from V and 0 from J; bases not matched to a gene: 11. Germline assignment: CDR1 SGHRS and CDR2 YFSETQ. The CDR3 DNA follows: TGCGCCAGCAGCTCCCGGGGGGGGGCGGTGAGCTCCTACGAGCAGTACTTC. This codes for CASSSRGGAVSSYEQYF.

This chain joins TRBV18 and TRBJ1-1; D not certain. CDR1 and CDR2 from the germline V gene are KGHSH and LQKENI. The CDR3 has 12 amino acids. Trimming removed 2 bases at V and 6 bases at J, with 7 bases between. This chain's CDR3 is CASSPTLAEAFF. The CDR3 DNA reads as TGTGCCAGCTCACCAACTCTAGCTGAAGCTTTCTTT.

This chain uses TRBV28 with TRBJ2-7, with 9 positions matching TRBD2. The length of the CDR3 is 14 residues. The V gene end was trimmed by 9 bases and the J gene end by 0 bases; junction bases not matched to a gene: 6. Germline CDR1 MDHEN, CDR2 SYDVKM. Written as DNA, the CDR3 is TGTGCCAGTTATAGCGGGAGTAACTCCTACGAGCAGTACTTC. It specifies CASYSGSNSYEQYF.

The genes are TRBV6-5 and TRBJ1-2; TRBD1 might be the D (6 bases). CDR3 length: 14 amino acids. With 0 bases removed from V and 6 bases from J, the gap between germline ends came to 11 bases. From germline, CDR1 is MNHEY and CDR2 SVGAGI. The chain's CDR3 is CASSYSGRGDGYTF. In nucleotides, the CDR3 is TGTGCCAGCAGTTACTCGGGCAGGGGAGATGGCTACACCTTC.

The gene calls are TRBV19 and TRBJ2-5, with 8 positions matching TRBD1. Trimming removed 5 bases from V and 3 bases from J; junction bases left unmatched: 2. The CDR3 loop spans 13 amino acids. Germline V gives CDR1 LNHDA, CDR2 SQIVND (reference sequence). This chain's CDR3 is CASSPGQEETQYF. CDR3 DNA sequence: TGTGCCAGTAGTCCGGGACAGGAAGAGACCCAGTACTTC.

This rearrangement joins TRBV7-2 to TRBJ2-7; 7 nucleotides agree with TRBD1. CDR1 and CDR2 from the germline V gene are SGHTA and FQGNSA. Unmatched junction bases numbered 8, after V lost 5 bases and J lost 4 bases. The CDR3 length is 14 residues. CDR3 sequence (DNA): TGTGCCAGCAGCCCCCGGGACAGATATTACGAGCAGTACTTC. This encodes CASSPRDRYYEQYF. Complete variable domain (other parts from reference TRBV7-2 and TRBJ2-7): GAGVSQSPSNKVTEKGKDVELRCDPISGHTALYWYRQSLGQGLEFLIYFQGNSAPDKSGLPSDRFSAERTGGSVSTLTIQRTQQEDSAVYLCASSPRDRYYEQYFGPGTRLTVT.

CDR3 protein: CASSERTGGRNQPQHF. The CDR3 DNA sequence: TGTGCCAGCAGTGAACGGACAGGGGGCAGGAATCAGCCCCAGCATTTT. This chain uses TRBV2 with TRBJ1-5; 11 bases line up with TRBD1. V trimming: 2 bases; J trimming: 4 bases; junction bases outside the gene matches: 4. This CDR3 has 16 residues. Germline V CDR1 and CDR2: SNHLY, FYNNEI.

This clone appeared once. The CDR3 nucleotides are TGTGCCAGCAGAGACACTAGCGGGAACAGGTACAATGAGCAGTTCTTC. This translates into CASRDTSGNRYNEQFF. The J gene is TRBJ2-1, the V gene TRBV6-4; the match to TRBD2 covers 10 bases. V lost 6 bases to trimming and J lost 4 bases; unmatched junction nucleotides: 9. The germline V gene has CDR1 MRHNA and CDR2 SNTAGT. The length of the CDR3 is 16 residues.

The chain combines TRBV15 with TRBJ1-2; TRBD1 agrees at 8 bases. V was clipped by 3 bases and J by 2 bases; unmatched bases: 5. The CDR3 is 15 residues long. CDR1 is LNHNV, CDR2 YYDKDF, per germline (reference sequence). CDR3 sequence (DNA): TGTGCCACCAGCAGCCGGGACAGGTTAAACTATGGCTACACCTTC. Protein: CATSSRDRLNYGYTF. Filled out from reference TRBV15 and TRBJ1-2, the complete variable domain reads DAMVIQNPRYQVTQFGKPVTLSCSQTLNHNVMYWYQQKSSQAPKLLFHYYDKDFNNEADTPDNFQSRRPNTSFCFLDIRSPGLGDTAMYLCATSSRDRLNYGYTFGSGTRLTVV.

The rearrangement links TRBV7-2 to TRBJ2-5, with TRBD2 matching over 13 bases. The CDR3 is 16 amino acids. In germline, CDR1 is SGHTA, CDR2 FQGNSA. V was pared by 5 bases and J by 1 base, with 4 bases of the junction left unmatched. The CDR3 loop is CASSMGLAGPQETQYF. CDR3 nucleotides: TGTGCCAGCAGCATGGGACTAGCGGGACCCCAAGAGACCCAGTACTTC.

The CDR3 loop reads CASSVSGRGETQYF. CDR3 nucleotides: TGTGCCAGCAGTGTTAGCGGGAGGGGGGAGACCCAGTACTTC. V usage is TRBV2 and J usage is TRBJ2-5; 11 bases fit TRBD2. This CDR3 contains 14 residues. Germline V gene sequence: CDR1 SNHLY, CDR2 FYNNEI. V shed 4 bases, J shed 5 bases, and the junction held 3 bases outside the gene matches.

The V gene is TRBV3-1 (or the pseudogene TRBV3-2), the J gene TRBJ1-6; 10 bases are shared with TRBD1. Germline V gives CDR1 LGHDT, CDR2 YNNKEL (reference sequence). The CDR3 is made up of 17 amino acids. J was trimmed by 0 bases and V by 5 bases; bases with no gene match: 4. Here the CDR3 reads CASSSRTGGSYNSPLHF. Here the CDR3 DNA reads TGTGCCAGCAGCTCCCGGACAGGGGGCTCCTATAATTCACCCCTCCACTTT.

The table lists this clone with a count of one. The chain has TRBV7-2 and TRBJ2-7, with 7 bases identical to TRBD1. The V gene end was trimmed by 3 bases and the J gene end by 3 bases; junction bases not matched to a gene: 2. Germline V gene sequence: CDR1 SGHTA, CDR2 FQGNSA. This CDR3 has 13 amino acids. CDR3 sequence reads: CASSLGQRYEQYF. The CDR3 bases are TGTGCCAGCAGCTTGGGACAGCGCTACGAGCAGTACTTC. Full variable domain (missing parts from reference TRBV7-2 and TRBJ2-7): GAGVSQSPSNKVTEKGKDVELRCDPISGHTALYWYRQSLGQGLEFLIYFQGNSAPDKSGLPSDRFSAERTGGSVSTLTIQRTQQEDSAVYLCASSLGQRYEQYFGPGTRLTVT.

This clone was seen just once. This chain joins TRBV7-9 and TRBJ1-4; 8 positions match TRBD1. This CDR3 contains 15 residues. With V trimmed by 5 bases and J by 3 bases, 5 bases remained unmatched. The germline CDR1 and CDR2 sequences are SEHNR and FQNEAQ (reference sequence). The CDR3 spells CASSSRGRANEKLFF. CDR3 nucleotides: TGTGCCAGCAGCAGCAGGGGGCGGGCTAATGAAAAACTGTTTTTT.

The count of this clone is one. DNA of the CDR3: TGTGCCTGCCGGGGGGTCCTCGGGTATGGCTACACCTTC. Translation: CACRGVLGYGYTF. This chain joins TRBV30 and TRBJ1-2, with D possibly TRBD1 on 5 matching bases. The V end lost 6 bases, the J end lost 5 bases, and 16 bases lay between the germline ends. Germline V gene data show CDR1 as GTSNPN and CDR2 as SVGIG (reference sequence). There are 13 residues in the CDR3.

The chain joins TRBV4-3 to TRBJ1-2; D may be TRBD1 (5 bases). Germline V gene lookup returns CDR1 LGHNA and CDR2 YSLEER. Trimming pared 4 bases from V and 6 bases from J, leaving 18 bases between. This CDR3 is built from 15 residues. The CDR3 sequence is CASSPWGGSSDGYTF. The DNA of the CDR3 is TGCGCCAGCAGCCCATGGGGGGGTAGTAGTGATGGCTACACCTTC.

The chain is built from TRBV6-5 and TRBJ1-5; 11 positions agree with TRBD1. CDR1 is MNHEY and CDR2 is SVGAGI in the germline V gene. This CDR3 is built from 15 residues. V shed 6 bases and J 4 bases; nucleotides not matched to a gene: 5. As DNA, the CDR3 is TGTGCCAGCAGCTCGGACAGGGGGCGGAATCAGCCCCAGCATTTT. Protein product: CASSSDRGRNQPQHF.

The genes are TRBV7-8 and TRBJ2-1; no firm D call. This CDR3 comprises 12 residues. Germline assignment: CDR1 SGHVS and CDR2 FQNEAQ. Trimming took 2 bases from V and 8 from J, leaving 7 bases between them. The CDR3 bases are TGTGCCAGCAGCTTACGACACGATGAGCAGTTCTTC. Its protein product is CASSLRHDEQFF. The entire variable domain, with the rest obtained from reference TRBV7-8 and TRBJ2-1, is as follows: GAGVSQSPRYKVAKRGQDVALRCDPISGHVSLFWYQQALGQGPEFLTYFQNEAQLDKSGLPSDRFFAERPEGSVSTLKIQRTQQEDSAVYLCASSLRHDEQFFGPGTRLTVL.